These 13 T cell receptor beta chains share one sample of origin, sequenced in a study of cytomegalovirus exposure and HLA in healthy donors. Primers included in the PCR were 60 Vbeta and 13 Jbeta primers. Sequencing used immunoSEQ multiplex PCR; TCRdb keeps in-frame clones, though not all of them. The table includes about 200,000 clones, around 80% detected once. The sample consisted of PBMCs. The source of these receptors is a male donor in good health and CMV-seronegative.

This chain joins TRBV2 and TRBJ2-1, with D perhaps TRBD1 (5 bases). V was shortened by 3 bases and J by 4 bases, with 10 bases between the two germline ends. Germline lookup yields CDR1 SNHLY and CDR2 FYNNEI. The CDR3 totals 14 residues. CDR3 in amino acids: CASSEGRQYNEQFF. The CDR3, as DNA: TGTGCCAGCAGTGAGGGAAGACAGTACAATGAGCAGTTCTTC.

This clone was recorded a few times. The chain is built from TRBV13 and TRBJ2-7; 7 bases map to TRBD2. Germline V lookup: CDR1 PRHDT, CDR2 FYEKMQ (reference sequence). This CDR3 comprises 15 residues. Germline trimming cut 3 bases from V and 0 bases from J; bases unmatched to any gene: 5. The CDR3 is CASSFATSASYEQYF. The CDR3 bases are TGTGCCAGCAGCTTCGCCACTAGCGCCTCCTACGAGCAGTACTTC.

The chain is built from TRBV7-3 and TRBJ2-7; a possible D gene is TRBD2 (6 bases). The ends were cut back, 4 bases at V and 7 bases at J, with 14 bases in the middle. Germline V CDR1 and CDR2: SGHTA, FQGTGA. The CDR3 length is 13 residues. CDR3 sequence: CASSSTAAGEQYF. CDR3 bases: TGTGCCAGCAGCTCCACCGCCGCGGGGGAGCAGTACTTC.

V and J are TRBV5-6 and TRBJ1-1; maybe TRBD1 (6 bases). V was trimmed by 4 bases and J by 12 bases, leaving 13 bases between them. This CDR3 is 11 amino acids long. CDR1 is SGHDT, CDR2 YYEEEE, per germline. The CDR3 here is CASSGNRATFF. The CDR3 coding sequence is TGTGCCAGCAGCGGAAACAGGGCGACTTTCTTT.

CDR3 protein: CASSHSGSSYNEQFF. The CDR3 DNA reads as TGTGCCAGCAGCCACAGCGGGAGCTCCTACAATGAGCAGTTCTTC. The V call is TRBV11-2, the J call TRBJ2-1, with 8 bases lining up with TRBD2. V lost 5 bases, J lost 0 bases, and 3 bases stayed unmatched. The CDR3 length is 15 residues. Germline CDR1 SGHAT, CDR2 FQNNGV.

The V call is TRBV28, the J call TRBJ1-3, with D possibly matching TRBD1 (5 bases). This CDR3 comprises 15 residues. Germline V lookup: CDR1 MDHEN, CDR2 SYDVKM. V was trimmed by 5 bases and J by 0 bases, leaving 11 bases between them. The CDR3, as DNA: TGTGCCAGCAGTGGAGACAGTCGCTCTGGAAACACCATATATTTT. Protein sequence: CASSGDSRSGNTIYF.

The rearrangement uses TRBV15 and TRBJ1-3; D is perhaps TRBD1 (5 bases). The CDR3 is 15 amino acids. Trimming took off 4 bases at V and 9 bases at J, with 19 bases between the two ends. Germline V gene data show CDR1 as LNHNV and CDR2 as YYDKDF (reference sequence). CDR3 DNA: TGTGCCACCAGCACCGGAGGAGCGGGGCGCGGCACCATATATTTT. Translation gives CATSTGGAGRGTIYF.

This chain uses TRBV7-3 with TRBJ1-1; 7 bases are a match to TRBD1. The CDR3 contains 15 residues. J was trimmed by 0 bases and V by 3 bases; bases with no gene match: 4. Germline CDR1 is SGHTA and CDR2 is FQGTGA. CDR3 residues: CASSLQGVMNTEAFF. CDR3 nucleotide sequence: TGTGCCAGCAGCTTGCAGGGGGTTATGAACACTGAAGCTTTCTTT.

CDR3 in DNA: TGCAGCGTTGAAGAAGGTCAGGGGCTTCTCTATGGCTACACCTTC. Its translation is CSVEEGQGLLYGYTF. The chain links TRBV29-1 to TRBJ1-2; the D gene is possibly TRBD1 (6 bases). Trimming shortened V by 0 bases and J by 4 bases, and 15 bases separated the two germline ends. Germline values: CDR1 SQVTM, CDR2 ANQGSEA. The CDR3 is 15 amino acids. Full variable domain (outside the CDR3, taken from reference TRBV29-1 and TRBJ1-2): SAVISQKPSRDICQRGTSLTIQCQVDSQVTMMFWYRQQPGQSLTLIATANQGSEATYESGFVIDKFPISRPNLTFSTLTVSNMSPEDSSIYLCSVEEGQGLLYGYTFGSGTRLTVV.

The chain joins TRBV19 to TRBJ2-2; D ambiguous. The germline V gene encodes CDR1 LNHDA and CDR2 SQIVND (reference sequence). CDR3 length: 14 residues. Trimming left V 3 bases short and J 1 base short, with 6 bases between. CDR3 DNA: TGTGCCAGTAGTATCCTCGGGAACACCGGGGAGCTGTTTTTT. Translated, it gives CASSILGNTGELFF.

This clone has just one count. The chain is built from TRBV11-3 and TRBJ2-7, with D perhaps matching TRBD1 (5 bases). V lost 6 bases and J lost 2, with 14 bases in between. The CDR3 runs to 14 residues. Germline lookup yields CDR1 SGHNT and CDR2 YENEEA. The CDR3 here is CASSHRGEPYEQYF. The CDR3 DNA reads as TGTGCCAGCAGTCATAGGGGCGAACCCTACGAGCAGTACTTC.

The chain recombines TRBV19 with TRBJ1-5; D perhaps matches TRBD1 (6 bases). CDR1 and CDR2 from the germline V gene are LNHDA and SQIVND (reference sequence). V was shortened by 0 bases and J by 3 bases, with 9 bases between the two germline ends. The CDR3 spans 15 residues. CDR3 residues: CASSIDKGDNQPQHF. The CDR3 DNA reads TGTGCCAGTAGTATAGATAAGGGGGACAATCAGCCCCAGCATTTT.

V gene TRBV9 combines with J gene TRBJ1-1, with D hard to call. The germline V and J ends were trimmed by 0 bases and 8 bases, with 11 bases remaining between them. The germline V gene has CDR1 SGDLS and CDR2 YYNGEE. There are 13 residues in the CDR3. CDR3 sequence reads: CASSVGRVGEAFF. The CDR3 coding sequence is TGTGCCAGCAGCGTAGGGAGGGTGGGGGAAGCTTTCTTT.